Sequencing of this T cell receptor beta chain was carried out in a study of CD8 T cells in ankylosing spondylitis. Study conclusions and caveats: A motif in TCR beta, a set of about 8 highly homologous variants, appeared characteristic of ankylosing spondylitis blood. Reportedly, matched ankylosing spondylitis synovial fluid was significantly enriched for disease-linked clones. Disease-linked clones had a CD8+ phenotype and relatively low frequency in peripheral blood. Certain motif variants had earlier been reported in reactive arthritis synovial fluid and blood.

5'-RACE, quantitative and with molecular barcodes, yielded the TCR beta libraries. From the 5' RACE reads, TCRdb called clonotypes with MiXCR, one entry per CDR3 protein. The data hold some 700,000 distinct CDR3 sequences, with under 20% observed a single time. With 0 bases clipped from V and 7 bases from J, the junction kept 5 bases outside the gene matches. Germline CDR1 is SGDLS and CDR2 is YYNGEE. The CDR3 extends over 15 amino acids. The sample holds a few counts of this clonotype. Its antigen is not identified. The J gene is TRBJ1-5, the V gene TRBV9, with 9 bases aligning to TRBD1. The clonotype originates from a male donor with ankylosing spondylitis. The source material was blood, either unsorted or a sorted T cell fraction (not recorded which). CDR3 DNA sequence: TGTGCCAGCAGCGTAGGGGGACAGGGCGAACAGCCCCAGCATTTT. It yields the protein CASSVGGQGEQPQHF.